What follows are 4 T cell receptor beta chains derived from one specimen sequenced in a study of T cell repertoires in cytomegalovirus infection. From the reads, TCRdb called clonotypes with MiXCR, one entry per CDR3 protein. The sample shows fewer than 550,000 distinct CDR3 sequences, about 26% of them seen only once. Sequencing used PBMCs. These receptors all come from a human donor in good health (CMV status not recorded). Some clones in this sample may be carry-over from other donors' samples.

The chain combines TRBV10-3 with TRBJ2-2; D could derive from TRBD1 or TRBD2 (6 bases each). The CDR3 is made up of 14 amino acids. Per germline, CDR1 ENHRY and CDR2 SYGVKD. V dropped 7 bases and J dropped 6 bases, with 15 bases sitting between them. The DNA for the CDR3 is TGTGCCATCAAAGCAGGGGAGGTCTCCGGGGAGCTGTTTTTT. Translating gives CAIKAGEVSGELFF.

This clonotype was seen a handful of times. The chain joins TRBV12-3 or TRBV12-4 to TRBJ1-5; maybe TRBD1 (6 bases). This CDR3 comprises 12 residues. Trimming stripped 8 bases from V and 9 bases from J, with 14 bases between. The CDR3 reads CASGGAAGPQHF. The DNA for the CDR3 is TGTGCCAGCGGGGGGGCCGCGGGGCCCCAGCATTTT.

This clonotype has just a few counts. The rearrangement uses TRBV7-2 and TRBJ2-1; the match to TRBD1 covers 8 bases. Per the germline V gene, CDR1 is SGHTA and CDR2 is FQGNSA. The length of the CDR3 is 14 residues. With 5 bases clipped from V and 8 bases from J, the junction kept 8 bases outside the gene matches. The CDR3 DNA is TGTGCCAGCAGCCGGACAGGGTCTAGGGATGAGCAGTTCTTC. It codes for CASSRTGSRDEQFF.

In this sample, this clonotype turned up a few times. The chain combines TRBV6-2 or TRBV6-3 with TRBJ2-2; D remains ambiguous. Germline V lookup: CDR1 MNHEY, CDR2 SVGEGT. There are 11 residues in the CDR3. V dropped 5 bases and J dropped 7 bases, with 5 bases sitting between them. The CDR3 is CASSQVGELFF. CDR3 DNA: TGTGCCAGCAGTCAAGTCGGGGAGCTGTTTTTT.